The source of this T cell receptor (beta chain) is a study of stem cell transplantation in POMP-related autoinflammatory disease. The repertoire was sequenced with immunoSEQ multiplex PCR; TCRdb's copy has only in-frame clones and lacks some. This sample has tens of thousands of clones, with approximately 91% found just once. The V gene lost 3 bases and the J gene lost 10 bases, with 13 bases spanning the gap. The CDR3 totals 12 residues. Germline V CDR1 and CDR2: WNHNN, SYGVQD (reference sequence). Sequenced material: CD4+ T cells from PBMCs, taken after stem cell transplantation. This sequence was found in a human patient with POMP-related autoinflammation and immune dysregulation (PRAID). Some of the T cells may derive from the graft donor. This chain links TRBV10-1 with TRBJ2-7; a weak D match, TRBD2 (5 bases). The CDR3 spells CASSDNGRLQYF. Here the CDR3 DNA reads TGCGCCAGCAGTGATAATGGGCGACTACAGTACTTC.